The 11 T cell receptor beta chains reported below all come from one sample, sequenced in a study of vaccination and CD4 T cells after COVID-19. Treatment described: roughly 10-day PBMC culture with coronavirus spike peptide pools or control peptides (ViraFEST assay). Sequencing of cultured CD4+ T cell DNA used the Oncomine TCR Beta short-read assay. MiXCR was run by TCRdb on the PCR reads, yielding one entry per CDR3 protein. The data contain about 15,000 distinct CDR3 sequences, about half of them seen just once; the ten biggest clones take up about 13%. For these receptors, no antigen is known. The sequenced sample consisted of CD4+ T cells from blood, cultured in vitro. Every receptor here comes from a human donor who had recovered from COVID-19.

In its sample, this clonotype was seen a few times. The rearrangement joins TRBV6-2 or TRBV6-3 to TRBJ1-5, with 11 bases matching TRBD1. This CDR3 spans 16 amino acids. V lost 5 bases, J lost 7 bases, and 10 bases stayed unmatched. CDR1 is MNHEY and CDR2 is SVGEGT in the germline V gene. CDR3 loop: CASSLSSGTGGQPQHF. In DNA form, the CDR3 reads TGTGCCAGCAGTCTATCCTCCGGGACAGGGGGGCAGCCCCAGCATTTT.

The gene calls are TRBV20-1 and TRBJ1-4; TRBD1 matches 7 bases. This CDR3 is built from 14 residues. Trimming cost V 5 bases and J 5 bases; bases outside gene matches: 8. Germline values: CDR1 DFQATT, CDR2 SNEGSKA (reference sequence). The CDR3 bases are TGCAGTGCTCCTAGACAGGGAGCAAATGAAAAACTGTTTTTT. This codes for CSAPRQGANEKLFF.

V usage is TRBV7-9 and J usage is TRBJ1-1, with D possibly being TRBD1 (5 bases). Trimming shortened V by 3 bases and J by 10 bases, and 12 bases separated the two germline ends. Per the germline V gene, CDR1 is SEHNR and CDR2 is FQNEAQ (reference sequence). The CDR3 sequence is 12 residues long. CDR3 in DNA: TGTGCCAGCAGCTTTCAACAGGAGGGAGCTTTCTTT. It codes for CASSFQQEGAFF.

Concerning this clonotype itself: At one end, the junction sequence differs from germline, possibly due to a read error. For the CDR3, the DNA is TGTGCCAGCAGCCCCTCGGGGTCCTCTAATTCACCCCTCCACTTT. This sequence encodes CASSPSGSSNSPLHF. The chain recombines TRBV5-5 with TRBJ1-6; no clear D gene. The CDR3 sequence is 15 residues long. The V gene's germline CDR1 is SGHKS and CDR2 YYEKEE (reference sequence).

The CDR3 nucleotides are TGTGCCAGCAGGCAGGGGTCTCAGCCCCAGCATTTT. It is translated as CASRQGSQPQHF. The J gene is TRBJ1-5, the V gene TRBV6-1, with D possibly being TRBD1 (6 bases). This CDR3 contains 12 residues. CDR1 is MNHNS and CDR2 is SASEGT in the germline V gene. Trimming removed 6 bases from V and 6 bases from J, with 9 bases in between.

The CDR3: CASSWGGAWETQYF. The DNA of the CDR3 is TGTGCCAGCAGCTGGGGTGGGGCTTGGGAGACCCAGTACTTC. This chain links TRBV5-4 with TRBJ2-5, with D possibly matching TRBD1 (5 bases). The CDR3 is made up of 14 amino acids. The germline V and J ends were trimmed by 3 bases and 5 bases, with 14 bases remaining between them. CDR1 SGHNT and CDR2 YYREEE come from the germline V gene (reference sequence).

The chain recombines TRBV6-2 or TRBV6-3 with TRBJ2-5, with 7 bases identical to TRBD1. The J segment lost 7 bases and the V segment lost 5 bases, leaving 10 bases of the junction unmatched. The germline gives CDR1 MNHEY, CDR2 SVGEGT. The CDR3 totals 14 residues. The CDR3 DNA follows: TGTGCCAGCAGTCTGGGACAGCCCCTAGGGACCCAGTACTTC. The encoded protein is CASSLGQPLGTQYF.

A few counts support this clonotype. This chain connects TRBV11-1 to TRBJ2-1; D gene ambiguous. CDR1 and CDR2 from the germline V gene are SGHAT and FQDESV (reference sequence). This CDR3 contains 12 residues. Trimming stripped 0 bases from V and 10 bases from J, with 7 bases between. The CDR3 reads CASSLAGGEQFF. CDR3 in DNA: TGTGCCAGCAGCTTAGCGGGTGGAGAGCAGTTCTTC.

The V call is TRBV6-1, the J call TRBJ1-1; D possibly corresponds to TRBD1 (5 bases). CDR1 is MNHNS, CDR2 SASEGT, per germline. The length of the CDR3 is 13 residues. The ends were cut back, 9 bases at V and 1 base at J, with 12 bases in the middle. DNA of the CDR3: TGTGCCAGGTGTTTGGGGGGGAACACTGAAGCTTTCTTT. It codes for CARCLGGNTEAFF.

The chain couples TRBV12-3 or TRBV12-4 to TRBJ1-1, with a tentative D call TRBD1 (5 bases). This CDR3 is built from 13 residues. V lost 6 bases, J lost 1 base, and 9 bases lay in between. The CDR3 loop reads CASRGDGNTEAFF. The CDR3 region has the DNA TGTGCCAGCAGAGGGGATGGGAACACTGAAGCTTTCTTT.

The chain links TRBV3-1 to TRBJ2-2; D possibly corresponds to TRBD1 (5 bases). This CDR3 contains 13 residues. Trimming shortened V by 4 bases and J by 4 bases, and 7 bases separated the two germline ends. CDR1 and CDR2 from the germline V gene are LGHDT and YNNKEL (reference sequence). CDR3 in amino acids: CASSPDSTGELFF. As DNA, the CDR3 is TGTGCCAGCAGCCCCGACAGCACCGGGGAGCTGTTTTTT.